This T cell receptor (beta chain) emerged from a study of early T cells in non-severe SARS-CoV-2 infection. Study observations and caveats: Private and CD4 specificities were missed by VDJdb matching, skewed to anti-spike CD8.

The library protocol tagged individual cDNA molecules with unique molecular identifiers. TCRdb redid the calling of the 5' RACE reads with MiXCR, one entry per CDR3 protein. The sample consists of about 33,000 distinct CDR3 sequences, around 5% of them appearing once. A word on this clonotype: What it recognizes is unknown. A much larger clone lies one base from this, so it may be a read error.

Trimming took 5 bases from V and 1 from J, leaving 10 bases between them. From germline, CDR1 is SEHNR and CDR2 FQNEAQ (reference sequence). The CDR3 consists of 14 residues. V gene TRBV7-9 combines with J gene TRBJ2-3; D uncertain. The TCR originated in an adult who was a healthcare worker with PCR-confirmed SARS-CoV-2 infection or an uninfected control (not recorded which). Input material: whole blood. For the CDR3, the DNA is TGTGCCAGCAGCCCCGGCAGAGGCACAGATACGCAGTATTTT. It yields the protein CASSPGRGTDTQYF.